The TCR beta chain described here comes from a study of OX40 agonist ivuxolimab in advanced cancers. Study details: As their treatment, patients were administered ivuxolimab, an agonistic anti-OX40 (CD134) antibody. Subjects had a mean age of around 60 years, with a range of 23 to 79; around 80% were male.

The germline gives CDR1 LGHNT, CDR2 FRNRAP. The V end lost 7 bases, the J end lost 6 bases, and 16 bases lay between the germline ends. This CDR3 is 14 amino acids long. Data came from immunoSEQ multiplex PCR; TCRdb stores just in-frame clones and leaves some out. The table lists some 20,000 clones, 74% of them singletons. This clone was seen more than once but under ten times. Its antigen is currently unknown. Study findings and constraints: Some patients who did not respond also had low normalized T-cell clonal expansion. At 0.1 to 3.0 mg/kg, CD4+ and CD8+ blood T cells expanded clonally by week 6.

The rearrangement links TRBV12-5 to TRBJ1-5, with D tentatively TRBD1 (6 bases). Sequences were derived from CD4+ or CD8+ T cells sorted from blood, sampled in a trial of the OX40 agonist ivuxolimab. This sequence was found in an adult with an advanced solid tumor such as melanoma, head and neck, liver or kidney cancer. CDR3 region: CASVSQGSTQPQHF. The CDR3 DNA sequence: TGTGCTAGTGTCTCACAGGGTTCAACTCAGCCCCAGCATTTT.